These 29 T cell receptor beta chains were sequenced from one sample in a study of cytomegalovirus exposure and HLA in healthy donors. 13 Jbeta primers and 60 Vbeta primers were used for the PCR. Some clones are missing from TCRdb's copy, which holds only in-frame ones; the method was immunoSEQ multiplex PCR. The repertoire holds roughly 100,000 clones, with about 70% as singletons. The sequenced sample consisted of PBMCs. These receptors were collected from a middle-aged man in good health and CMV-seropositive.

The rearrangement links TRBV30 to TRBJ1-1; D may be TRBD1 (6 bases). Germline V gives CDR1 GTSNPN, CDR2 SVGIG (reference sequence). Deletions cut 0 bases from V and 4 bases from J, with 9 bases between. This CDR3 region has 13 residues. For the CDR3, the DNA is TGTGCCTGGAGTGTACAGGGTGCCACTGAAGCTTTCTTT. It yields the protein CAWSVQGATEAFF.

This clone has only one observation. The chain is built from TRBV15 and TRBJ2-2; D unresolved. The ends were cut back, 3 bases at V and 0 bases at J, with 8 bases in the middle. The CDR3 length is 15 residues. Germline V lookup: CDR1 LNHNV, CDR2 YYDKDF (reference sequence). CDR3 region: CATSSTITNTGELFF. The CDR3 DNA reads as TGTGCCACCAGCAGTACTATTACGAACACCGGGGAGCTGTTTTTT. The complete variable domain, with remaining parts taken from reference TRBV15 and TRBJ2-2, reads DAMVIQNPRYQVTQFGKPVTLSCSQTLNHNVMYWYQQKSSQAPKLLFHYYDKDFNNEADTPDNFQSRRPNTSFCFLDIRSPGLGDTAMYLCATSSTITNTGELFFGEGSRLTVL.

The gene calls are TRBV19 and TRBJ1-2; 7 bases align to TRBD1. The V gene end was trimmed by 3 bases and the J gene end by 1 base; junction bases not matched to a gene: 5. The germline gives CDR1 LNHDA, CDR2 SQIVND (reference sequence). CDR3 length: 15 amino acids. CDR3 residues: CASSISGQINYGYTF. DNA of the CDR3: TGTGCCAGTAGTATTTCGGGACAGATTAACTATGGCTACACCTTC.

V and J are TRBV7-9 and TRBJ2-7; the D gene is possibly TRBD1 (6 bases). CDR3 length: 14 residues. Germline CDR1 is SEHNR and CDR2 is FQNEAQ (reference sequence). With 5 bases removed from V and 7 bases from J, the gap between germline ends came to 18 bases. CDR3 sequence: CASSLTGNLGEQYF. The CDR3 DNA reads TGTGCCAGCAGCCTAACAGGGAATCTGGGTGAGCAGTACTTC.

The chain employs TRBV7-3 and TRBJ2-1, with a possible D match to TRBD2 (5 bases). Trimming stripped 2 bases from V and 2 bases from J, with 13 bases between. The CDR3 contains 16 residues. In germline, CDR1 is SGHTA, CDR2 FQGTGA. The CDR3 region has the DNA TGTGCCAGCAGCTTACGGGGTTCGAGTCCCTACAATGAGCAGTTCTTC. Its translation: CASSLRGSSPYNEQFF.

V and J are TRBV29-1 and TRBJ1-1, with D unclear. V shed 6 bases and J shed 7 bases, with 6 bases lying between them. The CDR3 consists of 9 residues. Germline V CDR1 and CDR2: SQVTM, ANQGSEA. Here the CDR3 DNA reads TGCAGCGTCGAGTATGAAGCTTTCTTT. Translation: CSVEYEAFF.

The rearrangement links TRBV4-2 to TRBJ2-1, with TRBD2 identical over 12 bases. The V gene's germline CDR1 is LGHNA and CDR2 YNFKEQ. J gave up 7 bases and V 0 bases, and 7 bases lay outside the gene matches. The CDR3 is 17 amino acids. The CDR3 protein is CASSQDPLAGGLNEQFF. The DNA for the CDR3 is TGTGCCAGCAGCCAAGACCCTCTAGCGGGGGGGCTAAATGAGCAGTTCTTC.

The genes are TRBV27 and TRBJ1-1; the match to TRBD1 covers 8 bases. The CDR3 length is 16 residues. Germline V gene data show CDR1 as MNHEY and CDR2 as SMNVEV (reference sequence). The junction had 9 bases not matched to a gene; V was cut back by 5 bases and J by 1 base. This CDR3 is CASSPRGRGRNTEAFF. The CDR3, as DNA: TGTGCCAGCAGTCCCCGGGGCAGGGGGCGGAACACTGAAGCTTTCTTT.

This sequence joins TRBV5-4 and TRBJ2-7; TRBD1 matches 8 bases. V shed 0 bases, J shed 7 bases, and the junction held 12 bases outside the gene matches. The CDR3 totals 16 residues. Germline-derived CDR1 and CDR2 are SGHNT and YYREEE (reference sequence). The CDR3 sequence is CASSLGGLQGAWEQYF. The CDR3 DNA is TGTGCCAGCAGCTTGGGGGGTCTTCAGGGGGCTTGGGAGCAGTACTTC.

The chain has TRBV5-6 and TRBJ2-7; D call uncertain. With 0 bases removed from V and 2 bases from J, the gap between germline ends came to 6 bases. The CDR3 sequence is 13 residues long. Germline V gene sequence: CDR1 SGHDT, CDR2 YYEEEE. CDR3 DNA sequence: TGTGCCAGCAGCTTGGTTGGCCCCTACGAGCAGTACTTC. It translates to CASSLVGPYEQYF. The whole variable domain, remainder taken from reference TRBV5-6 and TRBJ2-7, is DAGVTQSPTHLIKTRGQQVTLRCSPKSGHDTVSWYQQALGQGPQFIFQYYEEEERQRGNFPDRFSGHQFPNYSSELNVNALLLGDSALYLCASSLVGPYEQYFGPGTRLTVT.

The genes are TRBV7-9 and TRBJ1-3; TRBD1 matches 7 bases. Germline V gives CDR1 SEHNR, CDR2 FQNEAQ (reference sequence). CDR3 length: 15 amino acids. V lost 3 bases to trimming and J lost 0 bases; unmatched junction nucleotides: 2. The CDR3 spells CASSLGQNSGNTIYF. In nucleotides, the CDR3 is TGTGCCAGCAGCTTGGGACAGAACTCTGGAAACACCATATATTTT. The entire variable domain, with the rest obtained from reference TRBV7-9 and TRBJ1-3, is as follows: DTGVSQNPRHKITKRGQNVTFRCDPISEHNRLYWYRQTLGQGPEFLTYFQNEAQLEKSRLLSDRFSAERPKGSFSTLEIQRTEQGDSAMYLCASSLGQNSGNTIYFGEGSWLTVV.

The J gene is TRBJ2-5, the V gene TRBV5-5; 7 bases are a match to TRBD2. The CDR3 is 13 residues long. Trimming took 4 bases from V and 5 from J; bases not matched to a gene: 5. The germline gives CDR1 SGHKS, CDR2 YYEKEE (reference sequence). The CDR3 protein is CASSSGAGETQYF. In DNA form, the CDR3 reads TGTGCCAGCAGCAGCGGGGCTGGGGAGACCCAGTACTTC.

This chain links TRBV4-2 with TRBJ2-7; the match to TRBD2 covers 7 bases. Germline V gene lookup returns CDR1 LGHNA and CDR2 YNFKEQ. This CDR3 spans 14 amino acids. Trimming took 1 base from V and 6 from J; bases not matched to a gene: 6. As DNA, the CDR3 is TGTGCCAGCAGCCAAGGGCCAACGGGGGGCGAGCAGTACTTC. Translation gives CASSQGPTGGEQYF.

This rearrangement joins TRBV6-1 to TRBJ1-6, with D possibly matching TRBD1 (6 bases). The V end was cut by 8 bases, the J end by 10 bases, with 12 bases between. There are 12 residues in the CDR3. Looked up from germline, CDR1 is MNHNS and CDR2 is SASEGT. The CDR3 region is CASLTGNSPLHF. CDR3 sequence (DNA): TGTGCCAGCTTAACAGGGAACTCACCCCTCCACTTT.

The chain links TRBV5-1 to TRBJ2-1, with D possibly being TRBD2 (6 bases). The CDR3 consists of 14 residues. V shed 4 bases and J shed 9 bases, with 17 bases lying between them. CDR1 is SGHRS, CDR2 YFSETQ, per germline. The CDR3 reads CASSGSGPGFEQFF. Written as DNA, the CDR3 is TGCGCCAGCAGCGGGAGCGGGCCCGGGTTTGAGCAGTTCTTC.

As regards this clone: Sequence at one end of the junction differs from germline and may be a read error. The chain is built from TRBV7-9 and TRBJ2-7; no clear D gene. The V gene's germline CDR1 is SEHNR and CDR2 FQNEAQ (reference sequence). The CDR3 is 12 amino acids. The CDR3 sequence is CSSSFHSYEQYF. In DNA form, the CDR3 reads TGTTCCAGCAGCTTTCACAGCTACGAGCAGTACTTC.

This clone was counted a few times. The chain is built from TRBV6-5 and TRBJ2-3; tentatively, D is TRBD2 (5 bases). The V gene lost 6 bases and the J gene lost 1 base, with 11 bases spanning the gap. Germline-derived CDR1 and CDR2 are MNHEY and SVGAGI. The CDR3 extends over 14 amino acids. CDR3 DNA sequence: TGTGCCAGCAGCCAGACGGAGGGCACAGATACGCAGTATTTT. Protein sequence: CASSQTEGTDTQYF.

The chain combines TRBV9 with TRBJ2-7; TRBD2 agrees at 12 bases. The V segment lost 3 bases and the J segment 3 bases; nucleotides outside the gene matches: 4. Germline-derived CDR1 and CDR2 are SGDLS and YYNGEE. The CDR3 length is 15 residues. The CDR3 region has the DNA TGTGCCAGCAGCGCCAGACTAGCGGGAGTCTACGAGCAGTACTTC. Translated, it gives CASSARLAGVYEQYF.

The chain is built from TRBV7-8 and TRBJ1-1, with 9 positions matching TRBD1. With 4 bases clipped from V and 1 base from J, the junction kept 1 base outside the gene matches. CDR1 is SGHVS, CDR2 FQNEAQ, per germline. The CDR3 runs 14 residues. CDR3 coding DNA: TGTGCCAGCAGCTCGGGACAGGGGAACACTGAAGCTTTCTTT. Translation: CASSSGQGNTEAFF.

This CDR3 is CASSDPTGYYGYTF. CDR3 nucleotide sequence: TGCGCCAGCAGCGACCCGACAGGGTACTATGGCTACACCTTC. The chain links TRBV5-1 to TRBJ1-2, with 7 bases identical to TRBD1. The ends lost 4 bases at V and 3 bases at J; junction bases unmatched: 6. The CDR3 spans 14 residues. Per the germline V gene, CDR1 is SGHRS and CDR2 is YFSETQ.

Comments on this clone: One junction end disagrees with the germline gene, perhaps due to a read error. The chain combines TRBV28 with TRBJ2-5, with 7 bases lining up with TRBD1. Germline loops: CDR1 MDHEN, CDR2 SYDVKM. The CDR3 runs to 17 residues. DNA of the CDR3: TGTGCCAGCAGTTTCGCCTTGGACGGGACAGTCCAAGAGACCCGGTACTTC. It translates to CASSFALDGTVQETRYF.

This clone showed up just once. This chain uses TRBV5-4 with TRBJ2-3; no reliable D call. The CDR3 consists of 11 residues. CDR1 is SGHNT and CDR2 is YYREEE in the germline V gene (reference sequence). V was pared by 2 bases and J by 6 bases, with 4 bases between. The CDR3 region is CASSLSDTQYF. In DNA, the CDR3 is TGTGCCAGCAGCTTATCGGATACGCAGTATTTT.

V is TRBV4-1 and J is TRBJ1-4, with TRBD1 matching 8 bases. Germline V gene lookup returns CDR1 MGHRA and CDR2 YSYEKL. V shed 2 bases, J shed 3 bases, and the junction held 11 bases outside the gene matches. This CDR3 is 18 amino acids long. CDR3 sequence: CASSQWPGQEKPNEKLFF. CDR3 DNA: TGCGCCAGCAGCCAATGGCCGGGACAGGAAAAGCCTAATGAAAAACTGTTTTTT.

The genes are TRBV30 and TRBJ2-4; the D is unclear. Trimming pared 2 bases from V and 7 bases from J, leaving 12 bases between. This CDR3 region has 13 residues. Germline values: CDR1 GTSNPN, CDR2 SVGIG (reference sequence). CDR3 region: CAWSNEYGNIQYF. The CDR3 bases are TGTGCCTGGAGTAACGAGTACGGTAACATTCAGTACTTC.

This sequence joins TRBV5-6 and TRBJ2-2; 8 bases map to TRBD2. The V segment lost 3 bases and the J segment 4 bases; nucleotides outside the gene matches: 8. Looked up from germline, CDR1 is SGHDT and CDR2 is YYEEEE. This CDR3 region has 16 residues. The CDR3 DNA is TGTGCCAGCAGCTCTCCCAGCGGGAGTATCACCGGGGAGCTGTTTTTT. Protein sequence: CASSSPSGSITGELFF.

The rearrangement joins TRBV6-6 to TRBJ1-2; D not certain. The CDR3 is 13 amino acids. Trimming shortened V by 5 bases and J by 4 bases, and 11 bases separated the two germline ends. Per germline, CDR1 MNHNY and CDR2 SVGAGI (reference sequence). CDR3 DNA sequence: TGTGCCAGCAGTAAAGGAACGGGCTATGGCTACACCTTC. It is translated as CASSKGTGYGYTF.

The rearrangement uses TRBV6-1 and TRBJ1-2, with TRBD1 matching 7 bases. The junction had 3 bases not matched to a gene; V was cut back by 2 bases and J by 0 bases. CDR1 MNHNS and CDR2 SASEGT come from the germline V gene. This CDR3 has 15 amino acids. For the CDR3, the DNA is TGTGCCAGCAGTGAACCCGGGACAGCTAACTATGGCTACACCTTC. Protein: CASSEPGTANYGYTF.

The chain combines TRBV2 with TRBJ1-2; tentatively, D is TRBD1 (6 bases). The germline V gene encodes CDR1 SNHLY and CDR2 FYNNEI. The CDR3 has 13 residues. V was clipped by 8 bases and J by 8 bases, with 18 bases between them. The chain's CDR3 is CASGAVRGMGYTF. The CDR3 nucleotides read TGTGCCAGCGGGGCGGTCAGGGGCATGGGCTACACCTTC.

The chain joins TRBV9 to TRBJ1-5; 8 bases are shared with TRBD1. There are 15 residues in the CDR3. The ends lost 2 bases at V and 4 bases at J; junction bases unmatched: 5. Germline V gene data show CDR1 as SGDLS and CDR2 as YYNGEE. This chain's CDR3 is CASSVDGQGNQPQHF. In nucleotides, the CDR3 is TGTGCCAGCAGCGTGGACGGACAGGGTAATCAGCCCCAGCATTTT.